One sample yielded the 14 T cell receptor beta chains listed below, sequenced in a study of blood T cell repertoires in COVID-19. Clones were read by immunoSEQ multiplex PCR, and TCRdb kept only the in-frame ones, dropping some. The data contain roughly 260,000 clones, 80% to 90% of them singletons. The specimen was PBMCs or T cells enriched from blood (not recorded which). The receptor source for this set is a woman aged 40 to 55 who had been exposed to COVID-19.

This chain connects TRBV7-9 to TRBJ2-3, with 8 bases aligning to TRBD2. The trim removed 0 bases at V and 8 bases at J, leaving 7 bases unmatched. The germline CDR1 and CDR2 sequences are SEHNR and FQNEAQ (reference sequence). The CDR3 has 15 residues. CDR3 amino acids: CASSLASGGAGTQYF. DNA for the CDR3: TGTGCCAGCAGCTTAGCGTCCGGGGGGGCCGGTACGCAGTATTTT.

The chain employs TRBV3-1 (or the pseudogene TRBV3-2) and TRBJ1-4; D is undetermined. Trimming removed 0 bases from V and 12 bases from J, with 14 bases in between. This CDR3 contains 14 residues. The germline CDR1 and CDR2 sequences are LGHDT and YNNKEL (reference sequence). This CDR3 is CASSQDLAARELFF. CDR3 DNA: TGTGCCAGCAGCCAAGATTTGGCAGCCCGGGAACTGTTTTTT.

The chain has TRBV7-9 and TRBJ2-5, with 8 bases that match TRBD1. Germline CDR1 is SEHNR and CDR2 is FQNEAQ (reference sequence). There are 15 residues in the CDR3. V shed 5 bases, J shed 1 base, and the junction held 6 bases outside the gene matches. The CDR3 loop is CASSRTGIIQETQYF. The CDR3, as DNA: TGTGCCAGCAGCCGGACAGGGATCATCCAAGAGACCCAGTACTTC.

The rearrangement joins TRBV7-8 to TRBJ2-1; 11 bases match TRBD2. This CDR3 spans 15 amino acids. The V gene end was trimmed by 4 bases and the J gene end by 7 bases; junction bases not matched to a gene: 6. Germline-derived CDR1 and CDR2 are SGHVS and FQNEAQ. The CDR3 DNA reads as TGTGCCAGCAGCTCCCAACTAGCGGGGGATAATGAGCAGTTCTTC. Translated, it gives CASSSQLAGDNEQFF.

The rearrangement uses TRBV5-6 and TRBJ2-3; possibly TRBD1 for D (6 bases). The germline CDR1 and CDR2 sequences are SGHDT and YYEEEE. The CDR3 length is 18 residues. V gave up 4 bases and J gave up 2 bases, with 23 bases separating them. This chain's CDR3 is CASSLEVVQGWDTDTQYF. The DNA for the CDR3 is TGTGCCAGCAGCCTTGAGGTGGTTCAGGGGTGGGACACAGATACGCAGTATTTT.

V usage is TRBV29-1 and J usage is TRBJ2-3, with D possibly being TRBD1 (5 bases). Germline V gives CDR1 SQVTM, CDR2 ANQGSEA. The CDR3 length is 13 residues. V was trimmed by 3 bases and J by 4 bases, leaving 11 bases between them. The CDR3 here is CSVDTSGSDTQYF. The CDR3 DNA sequence: TGCAGCGTTGATACTTCAGGGTCAGATACGCAGTATTTT.

This chain uses TRBV4-2 with TRBJ2-2; D may be TRBD1 (5 bases). Trimming removed 4 bases at V and 1 base at J, with 10 bases between. This CDR3 region has 15 residues. The germline V gene has CDR1 LGHNA and CDR2 YNFKEQ. The CDR3 here is CASSLDGQNTGELFF. Written as DNA, the CDR3 is TGTGCCAGCAGCCTGGATGGACAGAACACCGGGGAGCTGTTTTTT.

The chain couples TRBV28 to TRBJ1-1; a possible D gene is TRBD1 (6 bases). Trimming removed 2 bases from V and 11 bases from J, with 12 bases in between. The CDR3 extends over 12 amino acids. Germline V gene sequence: CDR1 MDHEN, CDR2 SYDVKM. CDR3 sequence: CASSLQGSLAFF. The CDR3 DNA reads as TGTGCCAGCAGTTTACAGGGGTCGCTTGCTTTCTTT.

This chain joins TRBV7-2 and TRBJ1-1; D gene unclear. The V and J ends lost 5 bases and 2 bases respectively, with 18 bases between them. Germline lookup yields CDR1 SGHTA and CDR2 FQGNSA. The CDR3 contains 16 residues. DNA for the CDR3: TGTGCCAGCAGCCCAGTAGGATGGAGCCCTAACACTGAAGCTTTCTTT. Translating gives CASSPVGWSPNTEAFF.

CDR3 amino acids: CASSLGGGGHGYTF. The CDR3 bases are TGTGCCAGCAGCCTCGGGGGGGGAGGACATGGCTACACCTTC. The chain employs TRBV2 and TRBJ1-2, with D possibly being TRBD1 (5 bases). Germline V CDR1 and CDR2: SNHLY, FYNNEI. The CDR3 has 14 residues. Trimming took off 6 bases at V and 6 bases at J, with 17 bases between the two ends.

V and J are TRBV19 and TRBJ1-5; D call uncertain. Trimming left V 4 bases short and J 3 bases short, with 4 bases between. The germline V gene encodes CDR1 LNHDA and CDR2 SQIVND (reference sequence). The CDR3 is 12 amino acids. CDR3 amino acids: CASSTYNQPQHF. The CDR3 DNA follows: TGTGCCAGTAGTACGTACAATCAGCCCCAGCATTTT.

The chain carries TRBV12-3 or TRBV12-4 and TRBJ2-5; perhaps TRBD1 as D (5 bases). V gave up 8 bases and J gave up 2 bases, with 9 bases separating them. This CDR3 comprises 12 residues. The CDR3: CASSREQETQYF. The CDR3 coding sequence is TGTGCCAGCTCCAGGGAACAAGAGACCCAGTACTTC.

The chain is built from TRBV5-5 and TRBJ1-6; possible D gene TRBD1, 5 bases. V was clipped by 0 bases and J by 10 bases, with 11 bases between them. This CDR3 spans 14 amino acids. Looked up from germline, CDR1 is SGHKS and CDR2 is YYEKEE (reference sequence). DNA for the CDR3: TGTGCCAGCAGCTTGGGGCCAGGGTCCTCACCCCTCCACTTT. As protein: CASSLGPGSSPLHF.

This clone has just one count. V gene TRBV3-1 (or the pseudogene TRBV3-2) combines with J gene TRBJ2-2, with TRBD1 identical over 7 bases. Losses at the gene ends were 1 base for V and 1 base for J; bases not matched to a gene: 9. Germline loops: CDR1 LGHDT, CDR2 YNNKEL (reference sequence). This CDR3 region has 18 residues. CDR3 residues: CASSQARGRTGNTGELFF. CDR3 sequence (DNA): TGTGCCAGCAGCCAAGCCAGAGGGCGGACAGGGAACACCGGGGAGCTGTTTTTT.